The clone carrying this T cell receptor (beta chain) was seen a few times. As yet, its antigen is unknown. These data are taken from a study of T cell responses to AZD1222 COVID-19 vaccine. Findings and caveats of the study: Samples come after the peak T cell response, not at day 14. Reportedly, nearly half the spike-specific TCRs target unmutated variant regions.

Produced via immunoSEQ multiplex PCR; TCRdb's table is partial and in-frame only. The sample contains approximately 100,000 clones, roughly 86% of which appear only once. This TCR came from an adult who received the AZD1222 COVID-19 vaccine. The specimen was peripheral blood, collected 28 days after the second AZD1222 dose.

For the CDR3, the DNA is TGTGCCAGCAGCTTCTTAGGTCTGGGCGAGCAGTACTTC. The encoded protein is CASSFLGLGEQYF. V usage is TRBV7-9 and J usage is TRBJ2-7; D unclear. The CDR3 length is 13 residues. The V gene's germline CDR1 is SEHNR and CDR2 FQNEAQ (reference sequence). Trimming left V 3 bases short and J 6 bases short, with 12 bases between.